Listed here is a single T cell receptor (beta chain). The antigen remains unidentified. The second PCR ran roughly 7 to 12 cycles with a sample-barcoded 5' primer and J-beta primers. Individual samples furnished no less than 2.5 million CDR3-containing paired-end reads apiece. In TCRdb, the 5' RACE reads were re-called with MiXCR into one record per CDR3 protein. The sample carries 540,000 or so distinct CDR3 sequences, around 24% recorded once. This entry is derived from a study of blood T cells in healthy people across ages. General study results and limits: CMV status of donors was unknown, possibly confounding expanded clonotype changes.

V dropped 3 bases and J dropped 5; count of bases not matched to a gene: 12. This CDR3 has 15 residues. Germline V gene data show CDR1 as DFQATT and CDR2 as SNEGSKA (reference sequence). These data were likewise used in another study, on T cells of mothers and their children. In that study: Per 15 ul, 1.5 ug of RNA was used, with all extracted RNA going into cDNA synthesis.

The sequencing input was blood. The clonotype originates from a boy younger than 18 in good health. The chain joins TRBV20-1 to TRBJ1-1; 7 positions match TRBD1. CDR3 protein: CSASQPGGKRTEAFF. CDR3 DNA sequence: TGCAGTGCTAGTCAACCAGGGGGTAAAAGGACTGAAGCTTTCTTT.